The sample holds one count of the clone carrying this TCR beta chain. The antigen remains undetermined. These data are taken from a study of Tregs in tolerant kidney transplant recipients. Study outcomes and limitations: Activated donor B cell expansion appeared to reveal the most relevant donor-specific TCRbeta repertoire.

Some clones are missing from TCRdb's copy, which holds only in-frame ones; the method was immunoSEQ multiplex PCR. The table shows some 47,000 clones, with roughly nine tenths occurring only once. Recipients received nonmyeloablative bone marrow transplants from related graft donors, with transient mixed chimerism. Unstimulated regulatory T cells (CD4+CD25+CD127-), CD4+CD25- non-regulatory cells, CD4 and CD8 cells were FACS-sorted from thawed PBMCs. The CDR3 has 14 residues. Germline-derived CDR1 and CDR2 are SEHNR and FQNEAQ (reference sequence). This chain links TRBV7-9 with TRBJ2-5; 8 bases agree with TRBD2. The J call may be mistaken, given a closer DNA end match to TRBJ2-7. The source is a human patient who received a combined kidney and bone marrow transplant. Some T cells may be supplied by the graft donor. The sequences come from CD8+ T cells from blood (PBMCs), collected 12 months after the transplant. CDR3 nucleotides: TGTGCCAGCAGCTTTAGCGGGATTTCCTACGAGCAGTACTTC. It codes for CASSFSGISYEQYF.